Presented here are 28 T cell receptor beta chains from one specimen sequenced in a study of metastatic and nonmetastatic thyroid tumors. TCRdb reanalyzed the PCR reads via MiXCR. The sample lists about 20,000 clones, roughly 31% seen once, with 13% to 15% in the top ten. Until they underwent thyroid surgery, no patient had received any treatment. Sequenced material: blood. These receptors were collected from a female donor with papillary thyroid cancer or a benign thyroid nodule (not recorded which). Some clones in this sample may be carry-over from other donors' samples.

This clone has a count of ten or more. The chain uses TRBV5-4 and TRBJ2-3; D remains unclear. This CDR3 comprises 12 residues. The germline gives CDR1 SGHNT, CDR2 YYREEE (reference sequence). Trimming pared 0 bases from V and 6 bases from J, leaving 5 bases between. CDR3 DNA sequence: TGTGCCAGCAGCTTGGCGAGGGATACGCAGTATTTT. It yields the protein CASSLARDTQYF.

This clone occurred many times. V is TRBV12-3 or TRBV12-4 and J is TRBJ1-5; D is ambiguous. The ends were cut back, 2 bases at V and 1 base at J, with 6 bases in the middle. The CDR3 has 14 residues. The CDR3 DNA follows: TGTGCCAGCAGTTTACAGGACAGCAATCAGCCCCAGCATTTT. Translated: CASSLQDSNQPQHF.

This clone ranks as medium-sized. The chain carries TRBV24-1 and TRBJ1-5; 9 bases fit TRBD1. V shed 3 bases, J shed 6 bases, and the junction held 8 bases outside the gene matches. Germline CDR1 reads KGHDR; CDR2 reads SFDVKD. The CDR3 length is 16 residues. CDR3 amino acids: CATSDAKTGGGQPQHF. In DNA form, the CDR3 reads TGTGCCACCAGTGATGCCAAGACAGGGGGTGGTCAGCCCCAGCATTTT.

CDR3 protein: CASSLEGAGERDEQFF. CDR3 DNA sequence: TGTGCCAGCAGCTTAGAGGGGGCGGGAGAAAGGGATGAGCAGTTCTTC. The chain joins TRBV11-2 to TRBJ2-1; maybe TRBD2 (7 bases). The CDR3 totals 16 residues. Germline V CDR1 and CDR2: SGHAT, FQNNGV. The germline V and J ends were trimmed by 0 bases and 8 bases, with 17 bases remaining between them. The complete variable domain, with remaining parts taken from reference TRBV11-2 and TRBJ2-1, reads EAGVAQSPRYKIIEKRQSVAFWCNPISGHATLYWYQQILGQGPKLLIQFQNNGVVDDSQLPKDRFSAERLKGVDSTLKIQPAKLEDSAVYLCASSLEGAGERDEQFFGPGTRLTVL.

This clone is medium-sized. The V gene is TRBV27, the J gene TRBJ1-5, with D tentatively TRBD1 (5 bases). Between the trimmed V and J ends, which lost 1 base and 1 base, there was a span of 8 bases. From germline, CDR1 is MNHEY and CDR2 SMNVEV (reference sequence). The CDR3 consists of 15 residues. The CDR3 loop reads CASSLWGVSNQPQHF. CDR3 DNA sequence: TGTGCCAGCAGTTTATGGGGGGTCAGCAATCAGCCCCAGCATTTT.

This clone was seen many times. This chain uses TRBV14 with TRBJ2-5; 11 bases are shared with TRBD2. Germline V gene lookup returns CDR1 SGHDN and CDR2 FVKESK. This CDR3 spans 16 amino acids. J was trimmed by 1 base and V by 3 bases; bases with no gene match: 4. CDR3 coding DNA: TGTGCCAGCAGCCAGTCCGGGACTAGCGGCCAAGAGACCCAGTACTTC. It codes for CASSQSGTSGQETQYF.

This clone was found many times. The J gene is TRBJ2-1, the V gene TRBV11-2, with 10 bases lining up with TRBD2. Trimming cost V 0 bases and J 9 bases; bases outside gene matches: 8. CDR3 size: 16 residues. Looked up from germline, CDR1 is SGHAT and CDR2 is FQNNGV. The chain's CDR3 is CASSLDPAGGRSEQFF. CDR3 bases: TGTGCCAGCAGCTTAGACCCAGCGGGAGGGCGGAGTGAGCAGTTCTTC.

The genes are TRBV20-1 and TRBJ2-7; perhaps TRBD1 as D (6 bases). Germline V CDR1 and CDR2: DFQATT, SNEGSKA (reference sequence). V lost 0 bases, J lost 5 bases, and 8 bases lay in between. The CDR3 has 12 amino acids. CDR3: CSARDRGNEQYF. CDR3 DNA: TGCAGTGCTAGAGACAGGGGCAACGAGCAGTACTTC.

This clone has only a few counts. V usage is TRBV28 and J usage is TRBJ2-7, with TRBD1 identical over 7 bases. J lost 7 bases, V lost 6 bases, and 12 bases had no gene match. The CDR3 extends over 14 amino acids. CDR1 and CDR2 from the germline V gene are MDHEN and SYDVKM. The CDR3 nucleotides are TGTGCCAGCAGCCGAGGGACAGCGGCAGGGGAGCAGTACTTC. Translation: CASSRGTAAGEQYF.

With respect to this clone: One junction end disagrees with the germline gene, perhaps due to a read error. V usage is TRBV19 and J usage is TRBJ1-5, with D unresolved. The CDR3 covers 14 residues. Looked up from germline, CDR1 is LNHDA and CDR2 is SQIVND (reference sequence). The CDR3: CASNPSRQGQPQHF. Written as DNA, the CDR3 is TGTGCCAGTAACCCCTCCAGGCAAGGGCAGCCCCAACATTTT.

This clone was detected many times. A read error may be the cause here, since a much bigger clone is one base away. Other DNA sequences in this sample translate to the same CDR3. The V gene is TRBV5-5, the J gene TRBJ2-3, with D tentatively TRBD1 (5 bases). Per the germline V gene, CDR1 is SGHKS and CDR2 is YYEKEE (reference sequence). This CDR3 has 14 amino acids. Trimming cost V 0 bases and J 7 bases, with 12 bases left between them. The CDR3 loop is CASSLEGDTYTQYF. CDR3 coding DNA: TGTGCCAGCAGCTTGGAAGGGGATACATATACGCAGTATTTT.

In its sample, this clone was seen a few times. Given a much more abundant clone one base away, this may be a read error. The chain has TRBV5-4 and TRBJ2-1, with D unresolved. V gave up 6 bases and J gave up 8 bases, with 15 bases separating them. Germline V gene sequence: CDR1 SGHNT, CDR2 YYREEE (reference sequence). There are 13 residues in the CDR3. This CDR3 is CASISRALDEQFF. In DNA, the CDR3 is TGTGCCAGCATCTCACGAGCCCTCGATGAGCAGTTCTTC.

J is TRBJ2-7 and V is TRBV6-1; either TRBD1 or TRBD2 may supply D (5 bases each). The CDR3 has 15 amino acids. Trimming removed 7 bases at V and 5 bases at J, with 21 bases between. The V gene's germline CDR1 is MNHNS and CDR2 SASEGT. The CDR3 region has the DNA TGTGCCAGCATCCTAGAGGGTGGGGCCGAAAACGAGCAGTACTTC. Amino acids: CASILEGGAENEQYF.

This clone is deemed medium-sized (0.01 to 0.1%). The CDR3 region has the DNA TGTGCCAGCAGTTGGGGATTAGCGGGGGCCGGGGAGACCCAGTACTTC. It translates to CASSWGLAGAGETQYF. The V gene is TRBV6-2 or TRBV6-3, the J gene TRBJ2-5, with TRBD2 matching 9 bases. The trim removed 4 bases at V and 5 bases at J, leaving 11 bases unmatched. The length of the CDR3 is 16 residues. The germline V gene has CDR1 MNHEY and CDR2 SVGEGT.

This chain uses TRBV12-3 or TRBV12-4 with TRBJ1-1; D gene unclear. The CDR3 contains 15 residues. The ends were cut back, 5 bases at V and 0 bases at J, with 13 bases in the middle. In nucleotides, the CDR3 is TGTGCCAGCAGTCCCGCGGGTAGATTGAACACTGAAGCTTTCTTT. Its translation is CASSPAGRLNTEAFF.

The genes are TRBV20-1 and TRBJ1-5, with 11 bases that match TRBD1. J was trimmed by 5 bases and V by 3 bases; bases with no gene match: 9. The germline gives CDR1 DFQATT, CDR2 SNEGSKA (reference sequence). The CDR3 spans 16 residues. The CDR3 region is CSASTLGDRGDQPQHF. The DNA of the CDR3 is TGCAGTGCTAGTACTCTCGGGGACAGGGGGGATCAGCCCCAGCATTTT.

The table lists this clone with a count of one. V is TRBV4-1 and J is TRBJ2-7; perhaps TRBD1 as D (6 bases). The germline V and J ends were trimmed by 1 base and 2 bases, with 9 bases remaining between them. The CDR3 is 14 residues long. Germline V lookup: CDR1 MGHRA, CDR2 YSYEKL. This CDR3 reads CASSQADSTYEQYF. CDR3 sequence (DNA): TGCGCCAGCAGCCAAGCGGACAGCACCTACGAGCAGTACTTC.

In this sample, this clone turned up many times. The chain carries TRBV4-3 and TRBJ2-1; maybe TRBD2 (6 bases). This CDR3 is 16 amino acids long. The germline gives CDR1 LGHNA, CDR2 YSLEER. The ends were cut back, 0 bases at V and 0 bases at J, with 9 bases in the middle. This CDR3 reads CASSQDLGGSYNEQFF. In DNA, the CDR3 is TGCGCCAGCAGCCAAGATCTCGGGGGCTCCTACAATGAGCAGTTCTTC.

This clone was recorded many times. The CDR3 here is CASSIALTWGGLNQPQHF. DNA for the CDR3: TGTGCCAGTAGTATAGCCCTAACCTGGGGCGGACTGAATCAGCCCCAGCATTTT. The V call is TRBV19, the J call TRBJ1-5, with D possibly being TRBD1 (5 bases). Trimming removed 1 base at V and 4 bases at J, with 20 bases between. The germline CDR1 and CDR2 sequences are LNHDA and SQIVND (reference sequence). The CDR3 loop spans 18 amino acids.

This clone was detected only once. This sequence joins TRBV11-2 and TRBJ2-3, with unresolved D. The V gene's germline CDR1 is SGHAT and CDR2 FQNNGV. V lost 0 bases, J lost 6 bases, and 4 bases lay in between. The CDR3 has 12 residues. The CDR3 sequence: CASSLEMDTQYF. In DNA, the CDR3 is TGTGCCAGCAGCTTAGAGATGGATACGCAGTATTTT. Full variable domain (outside the CDR3, taken from reference TRBV11-2 and TRBJ2-3): EAGVAQSPRYKIIEKRQSVAFWCNPISGHATLYWYQQILGQGPKLLIQFQNNGVVDDSQLPKDRFSAERLKGVDSTLKIQPAKLEDSAVYLCASSLEMDTQYFGPGTRLTVL.

V usage is TRBV15 and J usage is TRBJ2-3; 10 bases agree with TRBD2. The germline gives CDR1 LNHNV, CDR2 YYDKDF (reference sequence). V trimming: 0 bases; J trimming: 6 bases; junction bases outside the gene matches: 12. The CDR3 runs 18 residues. CDR3 sequence: CATSRDTLAGAEADTQYF. The CDR3 DNA sequence: TGTGCCACCAGCAGAGATACCCTAGCGGGAGCCGAGGCGGATACGCAGTATTTT.

This clone has ten or more counts. CDR3 sequence reads: CASSVVGGGSYEQYF. The CDR3 DNA is TGTGCCAGCAGCGTGGTCGGGGGCGGATCCTACGAGCAGTACTTC. The chain joins TRBV5-6 to TRBJ2-7; D is perhaps TRBD1 or TRBD2 (6 bases each). V was cut by 4 bases and J by 1 base, with 15 bases left in between. This CDR3 has 15 amino acids. Germline loops: CDR1 SGHDT, CDR2 YYEEEE. Drawing the rest from reference TRBV5-6 and TRBJ2-7, the complete variable domain is DAGVTQSPTHLIKTRGQQVTLRCSPKSGHDTVSWYQQALGQGPQFIFQYYEEEERQRGNFPDRFSGHQFPNYSSELNVNALLLGDSALYLCASSVVGGGSYEQYFGPGTRLTVT.

Relative to its sample, this clone is medium-sized. The chain employs TRBV12-3 or TRBV12-4 and TRBJ2-7; D unresolved. V was trimmed by 3 bases and J by 7 bases, leaving 7 bases between them. This CDR3 is built from 11 residues. DNA for the CDR3: TGTGCCAGCAGTTTCGGGCTTGAGCAGTACTTC. Translation gives CASSFGLEQYF.

This clone is labeled medium-sized. J is TRBJ2-3 and V is TRBV10-3; possible D gene TRBD2, 5 bases. From germline, CDR1 is ENHRY and CDR2 SYGVKD. This CDR3 has 14 residues. V gave up 0 bases and J gave up 8 bases, with 12 bases separating them. The CDR3, as DNA: TGTGCCATCAGTGAGTCGGGTGGAGGTAGTACGCAGTATTTT. Translating gives CAISESGGGSTQYF.

This clone showed up many times. A much larger clone differs by one base, so this may be a read error. This sample also contains other DNA sequences that code for the same CDR3. The rearrangement uses TRBV4-2 and TRBJ2-2; 7 bases match TRBD2. V gave up 1 base and J gave up 3 bases; unmatched junction bases: 2. Germline V gene sequence: CDR1 LGHNA, CDR2 YNFKEQ. The CDR3 runs 15 residues. The CDR3 reads CASSQGLADTGELFF. CDR3 sequence (DNA): TGTGCCAGCAGCCAAGGGCTAGCGGACACCGGGGAGCTGTTTTTT.

At least ten counts were recorded for this clone. The genes are TRBV27 and TRBJ2-1; 11 bases are a match to TRBD2. V lost 6 bases to trimming and J lost 7 bases; unmatched junction nucleotides: 5. The CDR3 has 14 residues. Looked up from germline, CDR1 is MNHEY and CDR2 is SMNVEV (reference sequence). CDR3 sequence: CASRLAGVLNEQFF. The CDR3 coding sequence is TGTGCCAGCAGACTAGCGGGAGTTTTGAATGAGCAGTTCTTC.

This clone was seen ten or more times. This may come from a read error, since a much larger clone is one base off. The genes are TRBV12-3 or TRBV12-4 and TRBJ1-6; D ambiguous. The CDR3 runs 13 residues. Trimming took 4 bases from V and 7 from J, leaving 8 bases between them. The CDR3 DNA reads TGTGCCAGCAGTTCCTCGAGGAATTCACCCCTCCACTTT. It specifies CASSSSRNSPLHF.

This clone was seen many times. The J gene is TRBJ2-2, the V gene TRBV7-3; 7 bases are a match to TRBD1. The CDR3 has 16 amino acids. The V segment lost 1 base and the J segment 3 bases; nucleotides outside the gene matches: 5. Looked up from germline, CDR1 is SGHTA and CDR2 is FQGTGA. Here the CDR3 reads CASSLNRGVDTGELFF. In DNA form, the CDR3 reads TGTGCCAGCAGCTTAAACAGGGGAGTTGACACCGGGGAGCTGTTTTTT.